Reported below is one TCR beta chain. From germline, CDR1 is MDHEN and CDR2 SYDVKM. The J segment lost 3 bases and the V segment lost 6 bases, leaving 6 bases of the junction unmatched. There are 15 residues in the CDR3. The source of the sample is a study of blood T cell repertoires in COVID-19. Study overall: The origin of the acute and convalescent COVID-19 samples was the United States, Italy and Spain.

Participant ages covered about 18 to 100 years across about two dozen US areas. Sequencing was performed with immunoSEQ multiplex PCR; in TCRdb, only in-frame clones are kept and a portion is missing. The sample records fewer than 250,000 clones, approximately 88% being singletons. The sequence was collected from a woman aged 25 to 39 who had been exposed to COVID-19. The material sequenced was PBMCs or T cells enriched from blood (not recorded which). The rearrangement links TRBV28 to TRBJ1-2; TRBD1 aligns across 11 bases. This CDR3 reads CASSPGGQGDYGYTF. CDR3 in DNA: TGTGCCAGCAGCCCCGGGGGACAGGGGGACTATGGCTACACCTTC.